The 27 T cell receptor beta chains in this list originate from one sample, sequenced in a study of T cell repertoires in cytomegalovirus infection. TCRdb reanalysed the reads using MiXCR and keeps one entry per CDR3 protein. The sample lists a few hundred thousand distinct CDR3 sequences, 33% seen once, with around a sixth in the top ten. Their target antigens are unknown. The sample was cultured PBMCs, taken from culture after CMV antigen stimulation. The receptors stem from a human donor in good health (CMV status not recorded). Some clones in this sample may be carry-over from other donors' samples.

The V call is TRBV27, the J call TRBJ1-2; 7 bases agree with TRBD1. V gave up 6 bases and J gave up 6 bases; unmatched junction bases: 31. Germline CDR1 and CDR2: MNHEY and SMNVEV (reference sequence). This CDR3 comprises 21 residues. The CDR3 loop is CASRSYRGVHSRGKGSDGYTF. CDR3 nucleotides: TGTGCCAGCAGATCCTATAGGGGGGTGCACAGCAGGGGGAAAGGGAGCGATGGCTACACCTTC.

V usage is TRBV11-3 and J usage is TRBJ1-3; 7 bases line up with TRBD1. The V segment lost 3 bases and the J segment 1 base; nucleotides outside the gene matches: 3. The CDR3 runs 15 residues. CDR1 and CDR2 (germline): SGHNT, YENEEA. CDR3 sequence: CASSLDRTSGNTIYF. DNA of the CDR3: TGTGCCAGCAGCTTGGACAGGACGTCTGGAAACACCATATATTTT.

This CDR3 is CASSVAPSYGYTF. In nucleotides, the CDR3 is TGTGCCAGCAGCGTAGCTCCATCCTATGGCTACACCTTC. The V and J genes are TRBV9 and TRBJ1-2; D is undetermined. Deletions cut 0 bases from V and 4 bases from J, with 7 bases between. There are 13 residues in the CDR3. From germline, CDR1 is SGDLS and CDR2 YYNGEE.

This chain links TRBV20-1 with TRBJ2-2, with 9 bases matching TRBD1. CDR1 is DFQATT and CDR2 is SNEGSKA in the germline V gene (reference sequence). This CDR3 has 14 amino acids. Germline trimming cut 5 bases from V and 4 bases from J; bases unmatched to any gene: 5. CDR3: CSAHRDRVTGELFF. The CDR3 DNA follows: TGCAGTGCTCACCGGGACAGGGTCACCGGGGAGCTGTTTTTT.

This clonotype occurred many times. The chain couples TRBV7-2 to TRBJ2-1, with TRBD2 identical over 9 bases. CDR3 length: 15 amino acids. V shed 0 bases, J shed 4 bases, and the junction held 1 base outside the gene matches. Per the germline V gene, CDR1 is SGHTA and CDR2 is FQGNSA. CDR3 nucleotide sequence: TGTGCCAGCAGCTTAGCGACTAGCGGTTACAATGAGCAGTTCTTC. Translation gives CASSLATSGYNEQFF.

The J gene is TRBJ1-6, the V gene TRBV14; D call uncertain. CDR1 and CDR2 (germline): SGHDN, FVKESK. Trimming took off 1 base at V and 7 bases at J, with 8 bases between the two ends. The CDR3 sequence is 14 residues long. The CDR3 nucleotides read TGTGCCAGCAGCCAAGGAGAAAGGAATTCACCCCTCCACTTT. Translating gives CASSQGERNSPLHF.

This clonotype was recorded a few times. The genes are TRBV5-1 and TRBJ2-6; tentatively, D is TRBD2 (7 bases). The CDR3 length is 18 residues. CDR1 is SGHRS and CDR2 is YFSETQ in the germline V gene. Between the trimmed V and J ends, which lost 4 bases and 2 bases, there was a span of 19 bases. The CDR3 here is CASSGSGTSRPGANVLTF. The CDR3 nucleotides read TGCGCCAGCAGCGGGAGCGGGACATCGCGACCTGGGGCCAACGTCCTGACTTTC.

The V call is TRBV19, the J call TRBJ1-1; D gene ambiguous. This CDR3 contains 15 residues. V was cut by 7 bases and J by 0 bases, with 15 bases left in between. Germline V CDR1 and CDR2: LNHDA, SQIVND (reference sequence). The CDR3 DNA follows: TGTGCCAGTACCACCCTTTCCGCGATGAACACTGAAGCTTTCTTT. Encoded protein: CASTTLSAMNTEAFF. Together with reference TRBV19 and TRBJ1-1, the CDR3 gives the full variable domain: DGGITQSPKYLFRKEGQNVTLSCEQNLNHDAMYWYRQDPGQGLRLIYYSQIVNDFQKGDIAEGYSVSREKKESFPLTVTSAQKNPTAFYLCASTTLSAMNTEAFFGQGTRLTVV.

The chain combines TRBV6-1 with TRBJ2-1; 12 bases line up with TRBD2. This CDR3 has 15 amino acids. Germline CDR1 and CDR2: MNHNS and SASEGT. Germline trimming cut 4 bases from V and 4 bases from J; bases unmatched to any gene: 2. CDR3 DNA: TGTGCCAGCAGTGTTACTAGCGGGGGGTACAATGAGCAGTTCTTC. It translates to CASSVTSGGYNEQFF.

The V and J genes are TRBV12-3 or TRBV12-4 and TRBJ1-5; possible D gene TRBD1, 5 bases. This CDR3 contains 16 residues. The V and J ends lost 7 bases and 3 bases respectively, with 19 bases between them. The CDR3 DNA is TGTGCCAGCACCACGGGATCATGGGACGTCAATCAGCCCCAGCATTTT. Amino acids: CASTTGSWDVNQPQHF.

The chain has TRBV6-6 and TRBJ2-7; 10 positions match TRBD1. The CDR3 covers 14 residues. Germline V lookup: CDR1 MNHNY, CDR2 SVGAGI (reference sequence). With 6 bases clipped from V and 7 bases from J, the junction kept 9 bases outside the gene matches. The CDR3 sequence is CASRTGTGVREQYF. The CDR3 DNA reads as TGTGCCAGCAGAACCGGGACAGGGGTTCGTGAGCAGTACTTC.

This clonotype appeared a few times. V is TRBV19 and J is TRBJ1-2; TRBD1 matches 9 bases. J gave up 6 bases and V 3 bases, and 11 bases lay outside the gene matches. Germline CDR1 is LNHDA and CDR2 is SQIVND (reference sequence). This CDR3 comprises 16 residues. The CDR3 bases are TGTGCCAGTAGTATCTCGCCGGGGACAGGGAGAGATGGCTACACCTTC. Translated: CASSISPGTGRDGYTF.

This chain links TRBV20-1 with TRBJ2-5; 9 nucleotides agree with TRBD2. V shed 3 bases and J 9 bases; nucleotides not matched to a gene: 11. In germline, CDR1 is DFQATT, CDR2 SNEGSKA (reference sequence). The CDR3 sequence is 14 residues long. CDR3 coding DNA: TGCAGTGCTAGGTTTTGGGGGCTAGCGGGACCCCAGTACTTC. This translates into CSARFWGLAGPQYF.

This clonotype appeared a few times. The chain links TRBV6-2 or TRBV6-3 to TRBJ2-2; either TRBD1 or TRBD2 may fit D (6 bases each). This CDR3 spans 15 amino acids. The germline V and J ends were trimmed by 5 bases and 5 bases, with 15 bases remaining between them. The germline gives CDR1 MNHEY, CDR2 SVGEGT. The CDR3 DNA is TGTGCCAGCAGTAGGGGGGTTGAGACGACCGGGGAGCTGTTTTTT. Protein: CASSRGVETTGELFF.

This clonotype was seen a handful of times. The genes are TRBV6-8 and TRBJ1-3, with a possible D match to TRBD1 (5 bases). The CDR3 contains 14 residues. CDR1 and CDR2 from the germline V gene are MNHGY and SAAAGT. The ends were cut back, 7 bases at V and 0 bases at J, with 10 bases in the middle. CDR3 region: CASTGDRSGNTIYF. DNA for the CDR3: TGTGCCAGCACCGGGGACCGCTCTGGAAACACCATATATTTT.

This clonotype has only a few counts. The genes are TRBV20-1 and TRBJ1-2; D might be TRBD1 (5 bases). The CDR3 runs to 13 residues. Trimming removed 6 bases from V and 0 bases from J, with 11 bases in between. The germline gives CDR1 DFQATT, CDR2 SNEGSKA (reference sequence). Written as DNA, the CDR3 is TGCAGTGCGGCCGGGACTTCTAACTATGGCTACACCTTC. As protein: CSAAGTSNYGYTF.

CDR3 region: CASSLGGPRNEKLFF. As DNA, the CDR3 is TGTGCCAGCAGCTTAGGGGGACCAAGGAATGAAAAACTGTTTTTT. V and J are TRBV7-9 and TRBJ1-4, with a tentative D call TRBD1 (5 bases). Germline loops: CDR1 SEHNR, CDR2 FQNEAQ (reference sequence). V was pared by 1 base and J by 5 bases, with 11 bases between. The CDR3 extends over 15 amino acids.

The CDR3 DNA reads TGCAGTGCTAGTAGTAACACAGATACTAGGTGGGGTACGCAGTATTTT. This sequence encodes CSASSNTDTRWGTQYF. The V call is TRBV20-1, the J call TRBJ2-3; possibly TRBD2 for D (5 bases). This CDR3 spans 16 amino acids. Germline V gives CDR1 DFQATT, CDR2 SNEGSKA (reference sequence). The ends were cut back, 3 bases at V and 8 bases at J, with 24 bases in the middle.

This clonotype was seen only a few times. The CDR3 DNA reads as TGCGCCAGCAGCCAAGATATCAGGGGGCGAGACTATGGCTACACCTTC. This sequence encodes CASSQDIRGRDYGYTF. This chain links TRBV4-3 with TRBJ1-2; 8 bases are shared with TRBD1. There are 16 residues in the CDR3. After removal of 0 bases from V and 3 bases from J, the junction contained 6 bases not matched to a gene. Germline lookup yields CDR1 LGHNA and CDR2 YSLEER.

J is TRBJ2-1 and V is TRBV7-6, with D maybe TRBD2 (5 bases). Looked up from germline, CDR1 is SGHVS and CDR2 is FNYEAQ. The CDR3 runs 13 residues. The ends were cut back, 0 bases at V and 9 bases at J, with 9 bases in the middle. The CDR3 region is CASSLAGRGEQFF. For the CDR3, the DNA is TGTGCCAGCAGCTTAGCTGGGAGAGGTGAGCAGTTCTTC.

This clonotype appeared a single time. This chain uses TRBV27 with TRBJ2-7, with D perhaps TRBD1 (6 bases). From germline, CDR1 is MNHEY and CDR2 SMNVEV (reference sequence). The V end was cut by 2 bases, the J end by 4 bases, with 9 bases between. This CDR3 has 13 residues. The DNA of the CDR3 is TGTGCCAGCAGTTTACAGGGGTTGTACGAGCAGTACTTC. Amino acid sequence: CASSLQGLYEQYF.

The chain combines TRBV7-2 with TRBJ1-2, with D perhaps TRBD1 (5 bases). The CDR3 extends over 13 amino acids. V lost 5 bases to trimming and J lost 6 bases, with 13 bases between them. From germline, CDR1 is SGHTA and CDR2 FQGNSA. The CDR3 nucleotides read TGTGCCAGCAGCCAAACAGGAGGGGATGGCTACACCTTC. Residues: CASSQTGGDGYTF.

This chain connects TRBV5-4 to TRBJ1-2, with 11 bases identical to TRBD1. This CDR3 contains 15 residues. Per germline, CDR1 SGHNT and CDR2 YYREEE (reference sequence). The ends lost 4 bases at V and 7 bases at J; junction bases unmatched: 9. The chain's CDR3 is CASSSPDRGLVGYTF. CDR3 nucleotides: TGTGCCAGCAGCAGCCCGGACAGGGGGCTAGTTGGCTACACCTTC.

V and J are TRBV11-2 and TRBJ1-1, with D possibly TRBD1 on 5 matching bases. The CDR3 loop spans 13 amino acids. The germline gives CDR1 SGHAT, CDR2 FQNNGV. V lost 1 base and J lost 6, with 9 bases in between. CDR3 sequence: CASSLGGEAEAFF. The CDR3 coding sequence is TGTGCCAGCAGCTTAGGGGGGGAAGCTGAAGCTTTCTTT.

The rearrangement links TRBV29-1 to TRBJ2-6; D is unclear. The CDR3 length is 12 residues. The germline V gene has CDR1 SQVTM and CDR2 ANQGSEA. Trimming left V 2 bases short and J 6 bases short, with 5 bases between. CDR3 protein: CSVETEANVLTF. The CDR3 DNA follows: TGCAGCGTTGAAACCGAGGCCAACGTCCTGACTTTC.

Ten or more counts support this clonotype. The chain is built from TRBV7-2 and TRBJ1-1; D uncertain. The V end was cut by 1 base, the J end by 3 bases, with 12 bases between. Germline-derived CDR1 and CDR2 are SGHTA and FQGNSA. The CDR3 spans 15 residues. The CDR3 region is CASSLGRVPHTEAFF. The DNA of the CDR3 is TGTGCCAGCAGCTTAGGTCGGGTCCCCCACACTGAAGCTTTCTTT.

Notes on this clonotype: One junction end disagrees with the germline gene, perhaps due to a read error. V gene TRBV28 combines with J gene TRBJ2-7; 12 nucleotides line up with TRBD1. The CDR3 covers 16 residues. CDR1 is MDHEN and CDR2 is SYDVKM in the germline V gene. CDR3 in amino acids: CASSTPRDRGLLVMDF. The CDR3 coding sequence is TGTGCCAGCAGTACCCCCCGGGACAGGGGGCTTCTTGTCATGGACTTC.